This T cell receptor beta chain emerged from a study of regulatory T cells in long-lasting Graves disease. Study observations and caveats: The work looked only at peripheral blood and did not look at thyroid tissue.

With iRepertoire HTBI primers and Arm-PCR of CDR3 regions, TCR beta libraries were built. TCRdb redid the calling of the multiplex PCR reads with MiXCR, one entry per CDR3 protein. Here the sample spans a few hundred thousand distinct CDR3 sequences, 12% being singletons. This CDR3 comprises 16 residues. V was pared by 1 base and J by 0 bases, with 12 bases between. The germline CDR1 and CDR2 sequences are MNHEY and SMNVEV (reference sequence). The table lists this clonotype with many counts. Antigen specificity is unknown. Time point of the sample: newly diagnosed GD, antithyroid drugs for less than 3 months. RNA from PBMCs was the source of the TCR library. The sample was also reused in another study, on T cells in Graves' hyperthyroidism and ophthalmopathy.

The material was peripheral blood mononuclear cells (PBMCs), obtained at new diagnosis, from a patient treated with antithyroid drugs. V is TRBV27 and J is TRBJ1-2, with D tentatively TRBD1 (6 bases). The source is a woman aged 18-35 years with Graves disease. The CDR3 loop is CASSLFSGAANYGYTF. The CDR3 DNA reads TGTGCCAGCAGTTTATTCTCAGGGGCAGCTAACTATGGCTACACCTTC.